Shown below are 29 T cell receptor beta chains from a single sample sequenced in a study of shared clonotypes between healthy human individuals. TCRdb's copy holds only in-frame clones and misses some; the assay was immunoSEQ multiplex PCR. The top ten clones hold around 12% of a sample with about 480,000 clones, about 79% of them seen once. Sequenced sample: PBMCs. The receptors stem from a woman aged 40 to 50 in good health. Some clones in this sample may be carry-over from other donors' samples.

The DNA of the CDR3 is TGTGCCTACCCCGGGGTGGGCACCTATGAGCAGTTCTTC. It yields the protein CAYPGVGTYEQFF. The rearrangement links TRBV21-1 to TRBJ2-1; the listed D gene, TRBD2, was not tested against the DNA. TRBV21-1 is flagged as a pseudogene. The CDR3 contains 13 residues.

The genes are TRBV7-9 and TRBJ2-7; 8 bases are a match to TRBD2. The germline CDR1 and CDR2 sequences are SEHNR and FQNEAQ (reference sequence). Losses at the gene ends were 5 bases for V and 1 base for J; bases not matched to a gene: 4. The CDR3 consists of 14 residues. Written as DNA, the CDR3 is TGTGCCAGCAGCCCACTAGCGGAGTCCTACGAGCAGTACTTC. Encoded protein: CASSPLAESYEQYF.

For this clone: One end of the junction is discordant with germline, which a read error may explain. J is TRBJ2-7 and V is TRBV7-9; tentatively, D is TRBD2 (6 bases). The CDR3 contains 14 residues. CDR1 is SEHNR, CDR2 FQNEAQ, per germline (reference sequence). CDR3 amino acids: CVSSRSGPDGEQYF. In DNA, the CDR3 is TGTGTCAGCAGCCGGAGCGGGCCCGACGGGGAGCAGTACTTC.

The chain recombines TRBV19 with TRBJ2-7, with D possibly matching TRBD1 (6 bases). The CDR3 has 16 residues. The V gene lost 0 bases and the J gene lost 0 bases, with 12 bases spanning the gap. Germline CDR1 and CDR2: LNHDA and SQIVND (reference sequence). The CDR3 protein is CASSIDGGSSSYEQYF. CDR3 DNA: TGTGCCAGTAGTATAGATGGGGGCTCGAGCTCCTACGAGCAGTACTTC.

This chain connects TRBV29-1 to TRBJ2-5, with 14 bases that match TRBD2. The CDR3 extends over 16 amino acids. Trimming removed 4 bases from V and 2 bases from J; junction bases left unmatched: 6. CDR1 is SQVTM, CDR2 ANQGSEA, per germline. This chain's CDR3 is CSVGMGTSGRQETQYF. CDR3 DNA: TGCAGCGTTGGGATGGGGACTAGCGGGAGACAAGAGACCCAGTACTTC.

The chain combines TRBV5-1 with TRBJ2-1; D is possibly TRBD1 or TRBD2 (5 bases each). Trimming took off 4 bases at V and 4 bases at J, with 12 bases between the two ends. Per germline, CDR1 SGHRS and CDR2 YFSETQ. The CDR3 is made up of 14 amino acids. This CDR3 reads CASSPRDGYNEQFF. CDR3 coding DNA: TGCGCCAGCAGCCCCCGGGACGGATACAATGAGCAGTTCTTC.

J is TRBJ1-1 and V is TRBV7-9; D might be TRBD1 (6 bases). CDR1 and CDR2 from the germline V gene are SEHNR and FQNEAQ (reference sequence). The length of the CDR3 is 16 residues. V shed 5 bases and J shed 2 bases, with 18 bases lying between them. The CDR3 nucleotides are TGTGCCAGCAGCCGCAGAGACGGGGGGCCAAACACTGAAGCTTTCTTT. The encoded protein is CASSRRDGGPNTEAFF.

This clone came up once. This sequence joins TRBV28 and TRBJ2-2; 7 bases map to TRBD2. This CDR3 spans 15 amino acids. CDR1 MDHEN and CDR2 SYDVKM come from the germline V gene. Trimming at V came to 2 bases and at J to 7 bases, leaving 7 bases not matched to a gene. CDR3 bases: TGTGCCAGCAGTTTACGGGGAGCGGGGTACGGGGAGCTGTTTTTT. The encoded protein is CASSLRGAGYGELFF.

This chain links TRBV27 with TRBJ2-1; 7 nucleotides align to TRBD1. This CDR3 spans 15 amino acids. V lost 5 bases to trimming and J lost 5 bases; unmatched junction nucleotides: 9. Germline CDR1 reads MNHEY; CDR2 reads SMNVEV (reference sequence). The CDR3 DNA sequence: TGTGCCAGCAGTAAACCCGGGACAGCTAACAATGAGCAGTTCTTC. This encodes CASSKPGTANNEQFF.

This clone has just one count. This chain links TRBV9 with TRBJ1-1; TRBD1 might be the D (5 bases). Germline assignment: CDR1 SGDLS and CDR2 YYNGEE. V lost 4 bases and J lost 6, with 16 bases in between. The CDR3 has 14 residues. The CDR3 loop is CASSPPGGRAEAFF. CDR3 in DNA: TGTGCCAGCAGCCCACCCGGGGGGAGGGCTGAAGCTTTCTTT. The whole variable domain, filled in from reference TRBV9 and TRBJ1-1, reads DSGVTQTPKHLITATGQRVTLRCSPRSGDLSVYWYQQSLDQGLQFLIQYYNGEERAKGNILERFSAQQFPDLHSELNLSSLELGDSALYFCASSPPGGRAEAFFGQGTRLTVV.

The V and J genes are TRBV2 and TRBJ1-2; D possibly corresponds to TRBD1 (6 bases). In germline, CDR1 is SNHLY, CDR2 FYNNEI. The CDR3 is 13 amino acids. V was trimmed by 6 bases and J by 2 bases, leaving 10 bases between them. CDR3 protein: CASRGGANYGYTF. CDR3 bases: TGTGCCAGCAGGGGGGGCGCGAACTATGGCTACACCTTC.

This clone was seen once. V gene TRBV5-1 combines with J gene TRBJ2-7; D not resolved. V was pared by 4 bases and J by 0 bases, with 14 bases between. The CDR3 runs to 15 residues. Germline assignment: CDR1 SGHRS and CDR2 YFSETQ. The CDR3 nucleotides are TGCGCCAGCAGCGTGAACCCCGTCGGCTCCTACGAGCAGTACTTC. Protein sequence: CASSVNPVGSYEQYF.

This chain connects TRBV5-1 to TRBJ1-2, with TRBD1 as a possible D gene (5 bases). Germline CDR1 and CDR2: SGHRS and YFSETQ. Trimming stripped 5 bases from V and 6 bases from J, with 20 bases between. The CDR3 runs to 15 residues. CDR3 DNA sequence: TGCGCCAGCAGGGACGGGATCCGGGACCGCGATGGCTACACCTTC. Its protein is CASRDGIRDRDGYTF.

V is TRBV2 and J is TRBJ2-3; maybe TRBD2 (5 bases). Trimming took off 3 bases at V and 1 base at J, with 5 bases between the two ends. The CDR3 consists of 13 residues. Looked up from germline, CDR1 is SNHLY and CDR2 is FYNNEI. For the CDR3, the DNA is TGTGCCAGCAGTGATAGCGGCACAGATACGCAGTATTTT. Residues: CASSDSGTDTQYF.

The chain has TRBV6-1 and TRBJ2-1, with a possible D match to TRBD2 (5 bases). Germline assignment: CDR1 MNHNS and CDR2 SASEGT. V lost 7 bases, J lost 6 bases, and 13 bases lay in between. This CDR3 comprises 13 residues. CDR3 residues: CASTWTGGNEQFF. The CDR3 DNA reads TGTGCCAGCACCTGGACCGGAGGCAATGAGCAGTTCTTC.

Remarks on this clone: This specimen includes other DNA sequences encoding the same CDR3. The chain combines TRBV10-3 with TRBJ2-4; D gene uncertain. The CDR3 has 12 residues. V was shortened by 4 bases and J by 7 bases, with 8 bases between the two germline ends. From germline, CDR1 is ENHRY and CDR2 SYGVKD. CDR3 sequence reads: CAISGESNIQYF. CDR3 sequence (DNA): TGTGCCATCAGTGGCGAATCCAACATTCAGTACTTC.

This rearrangement joins TRBV18 to TRBJ2-1; D gene unclear. The CDR3 length is 14 residues. V was clipped by 1 base and J by 6 bases, with 10 bases between them. Germline V gives CDR1 KGHSH, CDR2 LQKENI. CDR3 region: CASSPLVEINEQFF. The CDR3 DNA reads as TGTGCCAGCTCACCACTGGTCGAAATCAATGAGCAGTTCTTC.

This clone was observed many times. The V call is TRBV6-6, the J call TRBJ1-1; the match to TRBD1 covers 8 bases. The V gene end was trimmed by 1 base and the J gene end by 3 bases; junction bases not matched to a gene: 4. Germline V lookup: CDR1 MNHNY, CDR2 SVGAGI (reference sequence). There are 15 residues in the CDR3. The CDR3 reads CASSYLTGEDTEAFF. CDR3 bases: TGTGCCAGCAGTTACTTGACAGGGGAAGACACTGAAGCTTTCTTT.

V usage is TRBV7-9 and J usage is TRBJ2-5, with D perhaps being TRBD1 or TRBD2 (5 bases each). TRBJ2-7 explains the end of the DNA better; the J call may be wrong. The CDR3 length is 16 residues. The germline CDR1 and CDR2 sequences are SEHNR and FQNEAQ (reference sequence). The CDR3 region is CASSSFGDRRHYEQYF. In DNA form, the CDR3 reads TGTGCCAGCAGCTCGTTCGGGGACCGAAGGCACTACGAGCAGTACTTC.

V is TRBV10-3 and J is TRBJ1-1; D is uncertain. From germline, CDR1 is ENHRY and CDR2 SYGVKD. The V end was cut by 6 bases, the J end by 3 bases, with 11 bases between. CDR3 length: 13 amino acids. The CDR3 is CAIRARIDTEAFF. The CDR3 nucleotides are TGTGCCATCAGAGCCAGGATTGACACTGAAGCTTTCTTT.

The rearrangement links TRBV2 to TRBJ2-7; D uncertain. The CDR3 extends over 14 amino acids. Germline CDR1 and CDR2: SNHLY and FYNNEI. The V and J ends lost 4 bases and 2 bases respectively, with 12 bases between them. In nucleotides, the CDR3 is TGTGCCAGCAGTGTACAGCACCCCCCCTACGAGCAGTACTTC. It is translated as CASSVQHPPYEQYF.

J is TRBJ1-1 and V is TRBV9, with TRBD1 matching over 7 bases. Germline V gene data show CDR1 as SGDLS and CDR2 as YYNGEE. Losses at the gene ends were 0 bases for V and 5 bases for J; bases not matched to a gene: 4. This CDR3 is built from 14 residues. The CDR3 spells CASSVEGARTEAFF. The DNA of the CDR3 is TGTGCCAGCAGCGTAGAGGGGGCGCGAACTGAAGCTTTCTTT.

V is TRBV6-5 and J is TRBJ2-4; D call uncertain. Germline loops: CDR1 MNHEY, CDR2 SVGAGI. Between the trimmed V and J ends, which lost 2 bases and 6 bases, there was a span of 11 bases. The CDR3 is 14 residues long. The CDR3 DNA sequence: TGTGCCAGCAGTTACCCAAGGATGAGAAACATTCAGTACTTC. Its protein product is CASSYPRMRNIQYF.

The chain uses TRBV15 and TRBJ2-4; D might be TRBD2 (7 bases). The germline gives CDR1 LNHNV, CDR2 YYDKDF (reference sequence). The CDR3 sequence is 15 residues long. Trimming took off 5 bases at V and 7 bases at J, with 18 bases between the two ends. CDR3 coding DNA: TGTGCCACCAGCCGGCTAGCGGAGGGGGGGAACATTCAGTACTTC. This translates into CATSRLAEGGNIQYF.

In its sample, this clone was seen once. The chain employs TRBV27 and TRBJ2-7; D uncertain. Germline loops: CDR1 MNHEY, CDR2 SMNVEV (reference sequence). This CDR3 has 15 amino acids. V shed 0 bases and J shed 0 bases, with 9 bases lying between them. In nucleotides, the CDR3 is TGTGCCAGCAGTTTATCCGATTCGCGCTCCTACGAGCAGTACTTC. This sequence encodes CASSLSDSRSYEQYF.

J is TRBJ2-1 and V is TRBV23-1, with a weak D call TRBD1 (5 bases). TRBV23-1 is placed among ORFs of uncertain function. With 4 bases removed from V and 3 bases from J, the gap between germline ends came to 10 bases. The CDR3 has 14 amino acids. The CDR3 bases are TGCGCCAGCAGTCGTGTGACAGTCTACAATGAGCAGTTCTTC. Protein product: CASSRVTVYNEQFF.

CDR3 in DNA: TGTGCCAGCAGCTTAGTGCCCCCACCCGGGCGAAACTATGGCTACACCTTC. Translation gives CASSLVPPPGRNYGYTF. The chain employs TRBV11-2 and TRBJ1-2; D gene ambiguous. The germline V gene has CDR1 SGHAT and CDR2 FQNNGV. V was shortened by 1 base and J by 2 bases, with 17 bases between the two germline ends. The CDR3 consists of 17 residues.

The chain employs TRBV2 and TRBJ2-7, with D possibly TRBD2 on 6 matching bases. The CDR3 loop spans 15 amino acids. Trimming took off 1 base at V and 3 bases at J, with 13 bases between the two ends. CDR1 and CDR2 from the germline V gene are SNHLY and FYNNEI. The CDR3 loop is CASSEGLADNYEQYF. Written as DNA, the CDR3 is TGTGCCAGCAGTGAAGGATTAGCGGATAACTACGAGCAGTACTTC.

The gene calls are TRBV27 and TRBJ2-5; D perhaps matches TRBD1 (6 bases). The germline gives CDR1 MNHEY, CDR2 SMNVEV (reference sequence). CDR3 size: 16 residues. V was pared by 10 bases and J by 5 bases, with 26 bases between. The CDR3 spells CATSYRQASFGETQYF. CDR3 nucleotides: TGTGCCACCTCCTACAGACAGGCCTCCTTTGGGGAGACCCAGTACTTC.